This T cell receptor (beta chain) was retrieved from a study of T cells after yellow fever vaccination. Study-level information: The SMART-Seq v4 Ultra Low Input method served to prepare the low-cell-number fractions. Study conclusions and caveats: Weaker overall was a secondary response that nonetheless peaked faster, on day 5 versus 15. Abundant clonotypes from the bulk population could contaminate FACS-sorted repertoires.

Concerning this clonotype: Its specificity is unknown.

It was through 5'RACE template switching that TCR cDNA was made, with a universal primer site and UMIs added. TCRdb processed the 5' RACE reads anew with MiXCR; each CDR3 protein has one entry. The data show a few hundred thousand distinct CDR3 sequences, with about 3% seen just once and about 3.3% held by the top ten. The germline CDR1 and CDR2 sequences are SGHTA and FQGNSA. V gave up 1 base and J gave up 5 bases, with 17 bases separating them. The CDR3 consists of 16 residues. The input for sequencing was CD4+ T cells sorted from PBMCs, taken 10 days after the yellow fever booster vaccination. The chain has TRBV7-2 and TRBJ1-2, with TRBD1 as a possible D gene (5 bases). The sequence was collected from a man between 18 and 35 years old who received the YFV17D yellow fever vaccine. CDR3 residues: CASSLVVVGLGYGYTF. The DNA for the CDR3 is TGTGCCAGCAGCTTAGTGGTAGTGGGGCTCGGATATGGCTACACCTTC.